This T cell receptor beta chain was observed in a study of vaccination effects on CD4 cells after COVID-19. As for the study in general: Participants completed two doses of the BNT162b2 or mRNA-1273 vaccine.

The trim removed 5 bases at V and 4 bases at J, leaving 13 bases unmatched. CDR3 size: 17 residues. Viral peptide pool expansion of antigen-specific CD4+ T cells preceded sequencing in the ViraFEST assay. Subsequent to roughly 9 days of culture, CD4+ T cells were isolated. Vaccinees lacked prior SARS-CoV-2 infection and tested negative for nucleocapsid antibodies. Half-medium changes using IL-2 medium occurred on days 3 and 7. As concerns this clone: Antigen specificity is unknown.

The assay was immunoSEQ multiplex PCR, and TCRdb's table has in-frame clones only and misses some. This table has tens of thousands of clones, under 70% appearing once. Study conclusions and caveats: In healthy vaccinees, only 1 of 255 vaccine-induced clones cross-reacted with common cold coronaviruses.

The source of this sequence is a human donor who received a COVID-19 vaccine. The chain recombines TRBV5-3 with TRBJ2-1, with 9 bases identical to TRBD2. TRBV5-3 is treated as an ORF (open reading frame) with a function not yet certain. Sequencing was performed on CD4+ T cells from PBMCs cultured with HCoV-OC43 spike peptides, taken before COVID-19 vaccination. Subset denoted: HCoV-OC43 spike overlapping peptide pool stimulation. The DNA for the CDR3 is TGTGCCAGAAGGTGGACTAGCGACAGAGGGGCGTACAATGAGCAGTTCTTC. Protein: CARRWTSDRGAYNEQFF.